This TCR beta chain was sequenced in a study of monozygotic twins with inflammatory bowel disease. Study conclusions and caveats: Evidence failed to back one strong IBD-linked signal or clonotype. Other individuals had fewer clonotypes in common with IBD patients than with healthy twins, especially with disease activity. Immunosuppressive treatment differences may have increased patient repertoire variability.

The CDR3 consists of 16 residues. Per germline, CDR1 WNHNN and CDR2 SYGVQD (reference sequence). No DNA is given; TCRdb re-called the 5' RACE reads and lists each CDR3 protein once. The data include 300,000 to 400,000 distinct CDR3 sequences; the top ten clones carry around 2%. A note on this clonotype: The antigen is unknown.

This sequence joins TRBV10-1 and TRBJ2-3; without DNA, the TCRdb call of TRBD1 cannot be checked. Source material: blood. This receptor was identified in a human donor with ulcerative colitis or Crohn's disease, or a healthy co-twin of an affected twin (not recorded which). Here the CDR3 reads CASSGPRTGIDDTQYF.